One T cell receptor beta chain is described in this entry. The V end lost 1 base, the J end lost 4 bases, and 10 bases lay between the germline ends. The CDR3 has 13 residues. The V gene's germline CDR1 is GTSNPN and CDR2 SVGIG (reference sequence). Generated by immunoSEQ multiplex PCR, the TCRdb table keeps only in-frame clones and is missing some. Counted here are around 110,000 clones, around 85% occurring once; the ten biggest clones make up about 4%. The record originates from a study of T cell responses to AZD1222 COVID-19 vaccine. This chain joins TRBV30 and TRBJ2-5, with D perhaps TRBD1 or TRBD2 (5 bases each). Specimen: peripheral blood, collected on day 0 of MenACWY control vaccination. This clonotype was sampled from an adult in good health. CDR3 protein: CAWSGGFGETQYF. CDR3 DNA sequence: TGTGCCTGGAGTGGGGGGTTTGGAGAGACCCAGTACTTC. The complete variable domain, with remaining parts taken from reference TRBV30 and TRBJ2-5, reads SQTIHQWPATLVQPVGSPLSLECTVEGTSNPNLYWYRQAAGRGLQLLFYSVGIGQISSEVPQNLSASRPQDRQFILSSKKLLLSDSGFYLCAWSGGFGETQYFGPGTRLLVL.